Listed below are T cell receptor beta chains from one sample, sequenced in a study of blood T cell repertoires in COVID-19. Sequencing was performed with immunoSEQ multiplex PCR; in TCRdb, only in-frame clones are kept and a portion is missing. The table has about 300,000 clones, around nine tenths seen once. The sequencing input was peripheral blood. The receptor source for this set is a woman in her twenties or thirties with COVID-19, enrolled during active disease. Both conserved end residues are part of each CDR3. Each record gives: CDR3 protein, CDR3 DNA, clone size, J gene, D gene, V gene. A D gene is named only where the DNA matches it firmly. The size of a clone is reported for some rows only, either as once, few or many, or as a class for expanded clones.

CASTLTGGGNQPQHF,TGTGCCAGCACCTTAACAGGGGGCGGCAATCAGCCCCAGCATTTT,-,TRBJ1-5,TRBD1,TRBV28
CASRPTPGDGGSPLHF,TGTGCCAGCAGACCAACACCAGGGGACGGTGGTTCACCCCTCCACTTT,-,TRBJ1-6,-,TRBV7-2
CASSEVPTGNTEAFF,TGTGCCAGCAGTGAAGTCCCGACAGGGAACACTGAAGCTTTCTTT,-,TRBJ1-1,-,TRBV2
CATGLETNNEQFF,TGTGCCACCGGTCTTGAGACTAACAATGAGCAGTTCTTC,-,TRBJ2-1,-,TRBV10-3
CASSFTAAAGANVLTF,TGTGCCAGCAGCTTCACGGCAGCAGCGGGGGCCAACGTCCTGACTTTC,-,TRBJ2-6,-,TRBV7-6
CASSVRSTDTQYF,TGTGCCAGCAGTGTACGGAGCACAGATACGCAGTATTTT,once,TRBJ2-3,-,TRBV6-4
CASSLGGTGDYNSPLHF,TGTGCCAGCAGCTTGGGGGGGACAGGGGACTATAATTCACCCCTCCACTTT,-,TRBJ1-6,TRBD1,TRBV5-5
CASSLTRVGGGYTF,TGTGCCAGCAGCTTGACCAGGGTGGGTGGTGGCTACACCTTC,-,TRBJ1-2,-,TRBV5-4
CASSIGLTTGELFF,TGTGCCAGCAGTATCGGACTCACCACCGGGGAGCTGTTTTTT,-,TRBJ2-2,-,TRBV27
CASSPRGGNTEAFF,TGTGCCAGCAGCCCACGGGGGGGGAACACTGAAGCTTTCTTT,-,TRBJ1-1,-,TRBV7-6
CASSLAVGDYGYTF,TGTGCCAGCAGCTTAGCGGTAGGAGACTATGGCTACACCTTC,-,TRBJ1-2,-,TRBV7-2
CASSDNQGAPGELFF,TGTGCCAGCAGTGACAATCAGGGGGCGCCCGGGGAGCTGTTTTTT,-,TRBJ2-2,TRBD1,TRBV6-1
CAISDLSQPGSEQFF,TGTGCCATCAGTGACTTGAGTCAGCCCGGGAGTGAGCAGTTCTTC,-,TRBJ2-1,-,TRBV10-3
CASSQDWSYVVWVRGGYTF,TGCGCCAGCAGCCAAGATTGGAGTTATGTTGTCTGGGTACGAGGAGGCTACACCTTC,-,TRBJ1-2,-,TRBV4-1
CATSDPPLETQYF,TGTGCCACCAGTGATCCCCCCTTGGAGACCCAGTACTTC,few,TRBJ2-5,-,TRBV24-1
CASSRDRLWTQYF,TGTGCCAGCAGCCGGGACAGGCTATGGACCCAGTACTTC,-,TRBJ2-5,TRBD1,TRBV13
CASSLAGSERSPLHF,TGCGCCAGCAGCCTCGCCGGGTCGGAACGGTCACCCCTCCACTTT,-,TRBJ1-6,-,TRBV5-1
CASSYGDTQYF,TGTGCCAGCAGTTACGGGGATACGCAGTATTTT,-,TRBJ2-3,-,TRBV28
CATSLGGATDTQYF,TGTGCCACCAGCCTAGGCGGTGCCACAGATACGCAGTATTTT,-,TRBJ2-3,-,TRBV15
CASRTGVRGTEAFF,TGTGCCAGCAGGACAGGGGTGAGAGGCACTGAAGCTTTCTTT,-,TRBJ1-1,TRBD1,TRBV6-4
CATSDALGADYEKLFF,TGTGCCACCAGTGATGCCCTGGGGGCTGACTATGAAAAACTGTTTTTT,-,TRBJ1-4,-,TRBV24-1
CASSSSGVMNTEAFF,TGTGCCAGCAGTTCCTCGGGGGTTATGAACACTGAAGCTTTCTTT,once,TRBJ1-1,-,TRBV2
CASSTSGGANEQFF,TGTGCCAGCAGCACTAGCGGGGGGGCAAATGAGCAGTTCTTC,-,TRBJ2-1,TRBD2,TRBV27
CASSLGTGNSGNTIYF,TGTGCCAGCAGTTTGGGGACAGGCAACTCTGGAAACACCATATATTTT,-,TRBJ1-3,TRBD1,TRBV6-6
CASSEPTWAPNTGELFF,TGCGCCAGCAGTGAGCCCACCTGGGCCCCGAACACCGGGGAGCTGTTTTTT,-,TRBJ2-2,-,TRBV10-2
CASSLTGFNQPQHF,TGTGCCAGCAGCTTAACAGGGTTCAATCAGCCCCAGCATTTT,-,TRBJ1-5,-,TRBV7-2
CASSQDPRQSYGYTF,TGTGCCAGCAGCCAAGATCCGAGACAGAGCTATGGCTACACCTTC,-,TRBJ1-2,-,TRBV4-2
CASGLVIAGGSNQPQHF,TGTGCTAGTGGTTTGGTAATAGCAGGGGGTTCCAATCAGCCCCAGCATTTT,-,TRBJ1-5,TRBD1,TRBV12-5
CASSMGLGETQYF,TGTGCCAGTAGTATGGGCCTTGGAGAGACCCAGTACTTC,-,TRBJ2-5,-,TRBV19
CASWSFPDEQFF,TGTGCCAGCTGGAGTTTCCCGGATGAGCAGTTCTTC,-,TRBJ2-1,-,TRBV27
CASSPGTDNEKLFF,TGTGCCAGCAGCCCCGGGACAGATAATGAAAAACTGTTTTTT,-,TRBJ1-4,TRBD1,TRBV5-4
CASGSRAGPNTGELFF,TGCGCCAGCGGGTCACGGGCGGGTCCGAACACCGGGGAGCTGTTTTTT,-,TRBJ2-2,-,TRBV5-1
CASSYLGTAGEAFF,TGTGCCAGCAGTTATCTCGGGACGGCGGGGGAAGCTTTCTTT,-,TRBJ1-1,-,TRBV6-5
CATSEGGGYTF,TGTGCCACCAGTGAGGGGGGTGGCTACACCTTC,-,TRBJ1-2,-,TRBV24-1
CASSSGGPAKETQYF,TGTGCCAGCAGCTCCGGGGGTCCAGCGAAAGAGACCCAGTACTTC,-,TRBJ2-5,-,TRBV5-4
CATSGQMNTEAFF,TGTGCCACCAGCGGACAAATGAACACTGAAGCTTTCTTT,-,TRBJ1-1,-,TRBV15
CASSLPGNTIYF,TGTGCCAGCAGCTTACCGGGAAACACCATATATTTT,-,TRBJ1-3,-,TRBV13
CASSRTGVHGYTF,TGTGCCAGCAGCAGGACAGGCGTACATGGCTACACCTTC,-,TRBJ1-2,TRBD1,TRBV6-5
CASSPSESRGANEKLFF,TGTGCCAGCAGCCCCTCAGAGTCCAGGGGGGCTAATGAAAAACTGTTTTTT,-,TRBJ1-4,TRBD1,TRBV7-9
CASRREDRTEFGEKLFF,TGTGCCAGTAGACGGGAAGACAGGACCGAGTTCGGTGAAAAACTGTTTTTT,-,TRBJ1-4,-,TRBV19
CAISGTGSNQPQHF,TGTGCCATCAGCGGGACAGGAAGCAATCAGCCCCAGCATTTT,once,TRBJ1-5,TRBD1,TRBV10-3
CASSLVGDEQFF,TGTGCCAGCAGCTTAGTAGGGGATGAGCAGTTCTTC,-,TRBJ2-1,-,TRBV11-3
CASRGRGRIYGYTF,TGTGCCAGCAGAGGGAGGGGACGGATCTATGGCTACACCTTC,-,TRBJ1-2,-,TRBV2
CASSARQYYEQYF,TGTGCCAGTAGTGCCCGACAGTACTACGAGCAGTACTTC,-,TRBJ2-7,-,TRBV19
CASSQGEGYGNTIYF,TGTGCCAGCAGCCAAGGAGAGGGATATGGAAACACCATATATTTT,-,TRBJ1-3,-,TRBV3-1/TRBV3-2
CASSLRPRGAGTTEELFF,TGTGCTAGCAGTCTTCGGCCTCGGGGGGCCGGGACCACCGAGGAGCTGTTTTTT,once,TRBJ2-2,-,TRBV7-7
CASSGLAGGKQYF,TGTGCCAGCTCAGGACTAGCGGGGGGTAAGCAGTACTTC,-,TRBJ2-7,TRBD2,TRBV2
CASSLGQLSGANVLTF,TGCGCCAGCAGCTTGGGTCAACTCTCTGGGGCCAACGTCCTGACTTTC,once,TRBJ2-6,-,TRBV5-1
CASSQSRVGNNQPQHF,TGTGCCAGCAGCCAATCGAGGGTTGGGAACAATCAGCCCCAGCATTTT,-,TRBJ1-5,-,TRBV16
CASSHPTGWETQYF,TGTGCCAGCAGCCACCCGACAGGTTGGGAGACCCAGTACTTC,-,TRBJ2-5,-,TRBV14
CASSSGQGADGYTF,TGTGCCAGCTCATCCGGACAGGGGGCTGATGGCTACACCTTC,-,TRBJ1-2,TRBD1,TRBV18